The T cell receptor (beta chain) described here comes from a study of shared clonotypes between healthy human individuals. Study findings and constraints: Incomplete sequencing of sorted subsets was indicated by rarefaction despite large depth. Researchers sampled blood only, noting tissue repertoires likely differ.

Germline trimming cut 1 base from V and 3 bases from J; bases unmatched to any gene: 4. This CDR3 region has 17 residues. Germline CDR1 KGHSH, CDR2 LQKENI. Study processing details: Because ImmunoSEQ provided only junction sequences with no quality scores, the filtering differed. The repertoire was sequenced with immunoSEQ multiplex PCR; TCRdb's copy has only in-frame clones and lacks some. V and J calls and clone size are given by that table; D and trimming were obtained from the DNA. The sample contains about 1.4 million clones, about 96% of which appear only once. A note on this clone: Its specificity is unknown.

The origin of this receptor is a man aged 30 to 39 in good health. The sample taken for sequencing was naive CD4+ T cells sorted from blood. As for subset: CD45RA+ positively selected. The rearrangement joins TRBV18 to TRBJ2-1; 12 bases are a match to TRBD2. The CDR3 loop is CASSPRTSGTFYNEQFF. CDR3 sequence (DNA): TGTGCCAGCTCACCACGGACTAGCGGGACCTTCTACAATGAGCAGTTCTTC.